This T cell receptor (beta chain) came from a study of human T cells and chemical hapten exposure. Time point specified: pre-sensitization, week 0. Treatment given: therapeutic diphenylcyclopropenone sensitization with weekly scalp DPC. The V and J ends lost 5 bases and 4 bases respectively, with 20 bases between them. In germline, CDR1 is SGHAT, CDR2 FQDESV (reference sequence). The length of the CDR3 is 16 residues. TCRdb processed the RACE reads anew with MiXCR; each CDR3 protein has one entry. Of more than 250,000 distinct CDR3 sequences in the sample, about 9% were seen once. This chain uses TRBV11-1 with TRBJ2-5; no clear D gene. The sequencing here drew on whole blood, taken in connection with sensitization to the hapten diphenylcyclopropenone (DPC). The TCR was taken from a middle-aged woman with alopecia areata. Some clones in this sample may be carry-over from other donors' samples. The CDR3 DNA reads TGTGCCAGCAGCCGTCGCGCTGTCCGTACCACAGAGACCCAGTACTTC. Its protein product is CASSRRAVRTTETQYF.